The rows below give T cell receptor beta chains drawn from one sample of a study of ipilimumab plus nivolumab after autologous stem cell transplantation. The table came from immunoSEQ multiplex PCR; TCRdb's copy has only in-frame clones and leaves some out. This sample has 37,000 or so clones; approximately 92% occur once, and the top ten carry under 0.9%. Sample: PBMCs, taken in a trial of ipilimumab plus nivolumab as post-transplant consolidation. Source of these receptors: a male donor with multiple myeloma. Both conserved end residues are part of each CDR3. The order of the fields is V gene, J gene, CDR3 length, D gene, clone size, CDR3 DNA, CDR3 protein. D genes are given only for firm matches. Clone size is stated in some rows and not others, as once, few, many or a class when expanded.

v_call: TRBV10-3; j_call: TRBJ2-7; cdr3_length: 13; d_call: TRBD1; clone_size: -; cdr3_nt: TGTGCCGTCCGGGGGACAGGGGAAGACGAGCAGTACTTC; cdr3_aa: CAVRGTGEDEQYF
v_call: TRBV21-1; j_call: TRBJ2-5; cdr3_length: 16; d_call: -; clone_size: -; cdr3_nt: TGTGCCAGCAGCACAAAACCGGGACAGGTACAAGAGACCCAGTACTTC; cdr3_aa: CASSTKPGQVQETQYF
v_call: TRBV19; j_call: TRBJ2-7; cdr3_length: 14; d_call: TRBD1; clone_size: -; cdr3_nt: TGTGCCAGTAGCTACGGGACAGGGATTTACGAGCAGTACTTC; cdr3_aa: CASSYGTGIYEQYF
v_call: TRBV7-6; j_call: TRBJ2-5; cdr3_length: 15; d_call: -; clone_size: -; cdr3_nt: TGTGCCAGCAGCCCCCCGCCGGACAGCCAAGAGACCCAGTACTTC; cdr3_aa: CASSPPPDSQETQYF
v_call: TRBV7-3; j_call: TRBJ2-5; cdr3_length: 13; d_call: -; clone_size: -; cdr3_nt: TGTGCCAGCAGCGCCTGGGGCCAAGAGACCCAGTACTTC; cdr3_aa: CASSAWGQETQYF
v_call: TRBV4-3; j_call: TRBJ2-1; cdr3_length: 16; d_call: TRBD2; clone_size: -; cdr3_nt: TGCGCCAGCAGCCAATCTCGGGGGGGTTACTACAATGAGCAGTTCTTC; cdr3_aa: CASSQSRGGYYNEQFF
v_call: TRBV5-1; j_call: TRBJ2-7; cdr3_length: 15; d_call: TRBD2; clone_size: -; cdr3_nt: TGCGCCAGCAGGCGGGTCGGGACTACGTCCTACGAGCAGTACTTC; cdr3_aa: CASRRVGTTSYEQYF
v_call: TRBV5-1; j_call: TRBJ1-4; cdr3_length: 14; d_call: -; clone_size: -; cdr3_nt: TGCGCCAGCCAGGGCAGCCCTACTAATGAAAAACTGTTTTTT; cdr3_aa: CASQGSPTNEKLFF
v_call: TRBV6-6; j_call: TRBJ2-1; cdr3_length: 13; d_call: -; clone_size: -; cdr3_nt: TGTGCCAGCAGGAGGAGAACCTACAATGAGCAGTTCTTC; cdr3_aa: CASRRRTYNEQFF
v_call: TRBV19; j_call: TRBJ1-1; cdr3_length: 14; d_call: -; clone_size: -; cdr3_nt: TGTGCCACCTCATCCCCGGGCTTGAACACTGAAGCTTTCTTT; cdr3_aa: CATSSPGLNTEAFF
v_call: TRBV27; j_call: TRBJ1-6; cdr3_length: 16; d_call: TRBD1; clone_size: -; cdr3_nt: TGTGCCAGCAGAACTACACGGCGGGACAGGCATTCACCCCTCCACTTT; cdr3_aa: CASRTTRRDRHSPLHF
v_call: TRBV6-5; j_call: TRBJ2-7; cdr3_length: 11; d_call: -; clone_size: -; cdr3_nt: TGTGCCAGCAAGGACAGGGAGGGCGCTTACTTC; cdr3_aa: CASKDREGAYF
v_call: TRBV13; j_call: TRBJ2-3; cdr3_length: 15; d_call: TRBD2; clone_size: -; cdr3_nt: TGTGCCAGCAGCCTAGCGGGACGGGTCGCAGATACGCAGTATTTT; cdr3_aa: CASSLAGRVADTQYF
v_call: TRBV25-1; j_call: TRBJ2-7; cdr3_length: 13; d_call: -; clone_size: once; cdr3_nt: TGTGCCAGCAGTCGAGACGGGACCTACGAGCAGTACTTC; cdr3_aa: CASSRDGTYEQYF
v_call: TRBV15; j_call: TRBJ2-7; cdr3_length: 15; d_call: -; clone_size: -; cdr3_nt: TGTGCCACCAGCAGAGATCAGAGGGTTCCCTACGAGCAGTACTTC; cdr3_aa: CATSRDQRVPYEQYF
v_call: TRBV19; j_call: TRBJ2-7; cdr3_length: 13; d_call: -; clone_size: once; cdr3_nt: TGTGCCAGTAGTTACAGGGAGTTCTACGAGCAGTACTTC; cdr3_aa: CASSYREFYEQYF
v_call: TRBV7-2; j_call: TRBJ1-1; cdr3_length: 15; d_call: TRBD1; clone_size: -; cdr3_nt: TGTGCCAGCAGCTTCCAGGGGGCCCCGAACACTGAAGCTTTCTTT; cdr3_aa: CASSFQGAPNTEAFF
v_call: TRBV28; j_call: TRBJ2-5; cdr3_length: 14; d_call: -; clone_size: -; cdr3_nt: TGTGCCAGCCGAGGGGGAGGGGTAGGAGAGACCCAGTACTTC; cdr3_aa: CASRGGGVGETQYF
v_call: TRBV2; j_call: TRBJ2-1; cdr3_length: 14; d_call: -; clone_size: -; cdr3_nt: TGTGCCAGCACTGGCGGGGTCTCCTACAATGAGCAGTTCTTC; cdr3_aa: CASTGGVSYNEQFF
v_call: TRBV19; j_call: TRBJ1-1; cdr3_length: 15; d_call: -; clone_size: -; cdr3_nt: TGTGCCAGTAGTCCCTGGATTGGACAGAACACTGAAGCTTTCTTT; cdr3_aa: CASSPWIGQNTEAFF
v_call: TRBV6-1; j_call: TRBJ1-2; cdr3_length: 12; d_call: -; clone_size: -; cdr3_nt: TGTGCCAGCAGTGGGACATTCGGGGGCTACACCTTC; cdr3_aa: CASSGTFGGYTF
v_call: TRBV7-2; j_call: TRBJ2-7; cdr3_length: 15; d_call: TRBD1; clone_size: -; cdr3_nt: TGTGCCAGCAGCTTGGACAGGTTTGTAACCTACGAGCAGTACTTC; cdr3_aa: CASSLDRFVTYEQYF
v_call: TRBV6-1; j_call: TRBJ2-4; cdr3_length: 12; d_call: -; clone_size: -; cdr3_nt: TGTGCCAGCAGTTGGGTAGGCAACATTCAGTACTTC; cdr3_aa: CASSWVGNIQYF
v_call: TRBV2; j_call: TRBJ2-1; cdr3_length: 14; d_call: -; clone_size: -; cdr3_nt: TGTGCCAGCATTGTGGGAGGAGATAAAGATGAGCAGTTCTTC; cdr3_aa: CASIVGGDKDEQFF
v_call: TRBV6-5; j_call: TRBJ1-1; cdr3_length: 14; d_call: -; clone_size: -; cdr3_nt: TGTGCCAGCAGACCACAGGGTTTGAACACTGAAGCTTTCTTT; cdr3_aa: CASRPQGLNTEAFF
v_call: TRBV5-1; j_call: TRBJ2-5; cdr3_length: 17; d_call: TRBD1; clone_size: -; cdr3_nt: TGCGCCAGCACCTTGAGGTGGGCAGGGGGCGGTCAAGAGACCCAGTACTTC; cdr3_aa: CASTLRWAGGGQETQYF
v_call: TRBV9; j_call: TRBJ1-2; cdr3_length: 13; d_call: -; clone_size: -; cdr3_nt: TGTGCCAGCAGCGTGGACAGCAACTATGGCTACACCTTC; cdr3_aa: CASSVDSNYGYTF
v_call: TRBV4-1; j_call: TRBJ2-7; cdr3_length: 15; d_call: TRBD1; clone_size: -; cdr3_nt: TGCGCCAGCAGCCAAGGGGGGACAGGAGGTTACGAGCAGTACTTC; cdr3_aa: CASSQGGTGGYEQYF
v_call: TRBV27; j_call: TRBJ2-1; cdr3_length: 15; d_call: -; clone_size: -; cdr3_nt: TGTGCCAGCAGTTTACGCGGAAGCTCCTACAATGAGCAGTTCTTC; cdr3_aa: CASSLRGSSYNEQFF
v_call: TRBV28; j_call: TRBJ2-1; cdr3_length: 16; d_call: TRBD1; clone_size: -; cdr3_nt: TGTGCCAGCAGTTCGGCGGGGACAGGGGGCTACAATGAGCAGTTCTTC; cdr3_aa: CASSSAGTGGYNEQFF
v_call: TRBV7-2; j_call: TRBJ1-4; cdr3_length: 16; d_call: TRBD1; clone_size: -; cdr3_nt: TGTGCCAGCAGCTTAGCGGGGGGGACAGGGTTCGAAAAACTGTTTTTT; cdr3_aa: CASSLAGGTGFEKLFF
v_call: TRBV6-5; j_call: TRBJ2-1; cdr3_length: 14; d_call: TRBD2; clone_size: -; cdr3_nt: TGTGCCAGCAGTTATAGCGGGGGGGCCGATGAGCAGTTCTTC; cdr3_aa: CASSYSGGADEQFF
v_call: TRBV5-5; j_call: TRBJ2-7; cdr3_length: 15; d_call: TRBD2; clone_size: -; cdr3_nt: TGTGCCAGCAGCTTAGTAGCGGGAGACTCCTACGAGCAGTACTTC; cdr3_aa: CASSLVAGDSYEQYF
v_call: TRBV6-5; j_call: TRBJ1-1; cdr3_length: 14; d_call: -; clone_size: -; cdr3_nt: TGTGCCAGCAGCTCCCCCCCCACAGGGACTGAAGCTTTCTTT; cdr3_aa: CASSSPPTGTEAFF
v_call: TRBV20-1; j_call: TRBJ1-1; cdr3_length: 11; d_call: -; clone_size: -; cdr3_nt: TGCAGTGCTCGACTGGTCGCGGAAGCTTTCTTT; cdr3_aa: CSARLVAEAFF
v_call: TRBV7-9; j_call: TRBJ1-3; cdr3_length: 15; d_call: -; clone_size: -; cdr3_nt: TGTGCCAGCAGCCGAGGGGGAAACTCTGGAAACACCATATATTTT; cdr3_aa: CASSRGGNSGNTIYF
v_call: TRBV28; j_call: TRBJ2-7; cdr3_length: 15; d_call: -; clone_size: once; cdr3_nt: TGTGCCAGCAGTCAACTCTGGGAACTAGAGTGCGAGCAGTACTTC; cdr3_aa: CASSQLWELECEQYF
v_call: TRBV7-2; j_call: TRBJ2-3; cdr3_length: 12; d_call: -; clone_size: once; cdr3_nt: TGTGCCAGCAGCTTTTACACAGATACGCAGTATTTT; cdr3_aa: CASSFYTDTQYF
v_call: TRBV5-6; j_call: TRBJ2-7; cdr3_length: 14; d_call: -; clone_size: few; cdr3_nt: TGTGCCAGCAGCTTGACAGGGTACTCCTACGAGCAGTACTTC; cdr3_aa: CASSLTGYSYEQYF
v_call: TRBV6-1; j_call: TRBJ1-5; cdr3_length: 14; d_call: -; clone_size: -; cdr3_nt: TGTGCCAGCAGTGCACAGGGACGAAATCAGCCCCAGCATTTT; cdr3_aa: CASSAQGRNQPQHF
v_call: TRBV10-3; j_call: TRBJ1-6; cdr3_length: 12; d_call: -; clone_size: -; cdr3_nt: TGTGCCATCAGTGGCCCTAATTCACCCCTCCACTTT; cdr3_aa: CAISGPNSPLHF
v_call: TRBV27; j_call: TRBJ2-4; cdr3_length: 15; d_call: -; clone_size: -; cdr3_nt: TGTGCCAGCAGTTTTGGGGCATCAGCCAAAAACATTCAGTACTTC; cdr3_aa: CASSFGASAKNIQYF
v_call: TRBV28; j_call: TRBJ2-1; cdr3_length: 11; d_call: -; clone_size: -; cdr3_nt: TGTGCCAGCAGTACCTCCCATGAGCAGTTCTTC; cdr3_aa: CASSTSHEQFF
v_call: TRBV7-6; j_call: TRBJ2-3; cdr3_length: 14; d_call: -; clone_size: -; cdr3_nt: TGTGCCAGCAGCTTAAGGGGGGGCACAGATACGCAGTATTTT; cdr3_aa: CASSLRGGTDTQYF
v_call: TRBV25-1; j_call: TRBJ2-2; cdr3_length: 17; d_call: -; clone_size: -; cdr3_nt: TGTGCCAGCTCCCCCCCTAGCGCTCACGCGAACACCGGGGAGCTGTTTTTT; cdr3_aa: CASSPPSAHANTGELFF
v_call: TRBV5-1; j_call: TRBJ2-5; cdr3_length: 14; d_call: TRBD2; clone_size: -; cdr3_nt: TGCGCCAGCAGCTTAACGGGGGGGCAAGAGACCCAGTACTTC; cdr3_aa: CASSLTGGQETQYF
v_call: TRBV29-1; j_call: TRBJ1-4; cdr3_length: 13; d_call: -; clone_size: -; cdr3_nt: TGCAGCGTTGTCGTCGGGCCTAATGAAAAACTGTTTTTT; cdr3_aa: CSVVVGPNEKLFF
v_call: TRBV7-2; j_call: TRBJ2-1; cdr3_length: 15; d_call: TRBD2; clone_size: few; cdr3_nt: TGTGCCAGCAGTTCCCGGACTAGGGTGGACAATGAGCAGTTCTTC; cdr3_aa: CASSSRTRVDNEQFF
v_call: TRBV18; j_call: TRBJ2-3; cdr3_length: 16; d_call: TRBD2; clone_size: -; cdr3_nt: TGTGCCAGCTCACCGGCGTTGCGGGGGGGCACAGATACGCAGTATTTT; cdr3_aa: CASSPALRGGTDTQYF
v_call: TRBV19; j_call: TRBJ1-6; cdr3_length: 17; d_call: -; clone_size: -; cdr3_nt: TGTGCCAGTAGTATAATGGACGCACGGGACTTTAATTCACCCCTCCACTTT; cdr3_aa: CASSIMDARDFNSPLHF
v_call: TRBV25-1; j_call: TRBJ2-6; cdr3_length: 14; d_call: -; clone_size: once; cdr3_nt: TGTGCCAGCAGTGCACATTCTGGGGCCAACGTCCTGACTTTC; cdr3_aa: CASSAHSGANVLTF
v_call: TRBV6-5; j_call: TRBJ1-1; cdr3_length: 14; d_call: -; clone_size: -; cdr3_nt: TGTGCCAGCAGTTACGCCACAGGGTCCACTGAAGCTTTCTTT; cdr3_aa: CASSYATGSTEAFF
v_call: TRBV7-9; j_call: TRBJ2-2; cdr3_length: 16; d_call: TRBD1; clone_size: -; cdr3_nt: TGTGCCAGCGGACACAGGGGCAGGAGTAACACCGGGGAGCTGTTTTTT; cdr3_aa: CASGHRGRSNTGELFF
v_call: TRBV28; j_call: TRBJ2-1; cdr3_length: 14; d_call: TRBD2; clone_size: -; cdr3_nt: TGTGCCAGCAGTTTATCGGGGGGAGCTGGTGAGCAGTTCTTC; cdr3_aa: CASSLSGGAGEQFF